Each of the 5 T cell receptor beta chains below was sequenced from the same sample in a study of blood T cell repertoires in COVID-19. The table came from immunoSEQ multiplex PCR; TCRdb's copy has only in-frame clones and leaves some out. The table shows 150,000 to 200,000 clones, with roughly 80% occurring only once. Sequencing was done on a sample of peripheral blood. These receptors were obtained from a woman aged 35 to 49 with COVID-19, enrolled during active disease.

The CDR3 coding sequence is TGCGCCAGCAGCTTTCTGGGAGGACTTAAAGAGACCCAGTACTTC. Encoded protein: CASSFLGGLKETQYF. This chain joins TRBV5-1 and TRBJ2-5, with D tentatively TRBD2 (6 bases). This CDR3 contains 15 residues. The germline V gene has CDR1 SGHRS and CDR2 YFSETQ. V was trimmed by 2 bases and J by 3 bases, leaving 14 bases between them.

The chain is built from TRBV29-1 and TRBJ2-1, with 10 bases fitting TRBD2. J was trimmed by 4 bases and V by 6 bases; bases with no gene match: 18. Looked up from germline, CDR1 is SQVTM and CDR2 is ANQGSEA. CDR3 size: 18 residues. The CDR3 loop reads CSVIRQGVAGGGYNEQFF. The CDR3 DNA reads as TGCAGCGTGATCCGACAGGGTGTAGCGGGAGGTGGTTACAATGAGCAGTTCTTC.

The gene calls are TRBV5-1 and TRBJ2-7, with 9 positions matching TRBD1. The CDR3 totals 14 residues. Trimming at V came to 1 base and at J to 6 bases, leaving 5 bases not matched to a gene. Germline assignment: CDR1 SGHRS and CDR2 YFSETQ. The CDR3 protein is CASSLLDRGGEQYF. The CDR3 nucleotides are TGCGCCAGCAGCTTGCTGGACAGGGGCGGCGAGCAGTACTTC.

This clone has just one count. The chain is built from TRBV30 and TRBJ1-1; TRBD1 matches at 7 bases. This CDR3 has 15 residues. In germline, CDR1 is GTSNPN, CDR2 SVGIG (reference sequence). The V and J ends lost 4 bases and 1 base, in that order; junction bases with no gene match: 9. In DNA form, the CDR3 reads TGTGCCTGGATAAGACCAGACAGGGCGAACACTGAAGCTTTCTTT. Encoded protein: CAWIRPDRANTEAFF.

The chain has TRBV5-6 and TRBJ2-6; D ambiguous. Trimming took off 4 bases at V and 0 bases at J, with 14 bases between the two ends. Per germline, CDR1 SGHDT and CDR2 YYEEEE. CDR3 size: 17 residues. Here the CDR3 DNA reads TGTGCCAGCAGCCCGGTCATTCTCTTCTCTGGGGCCAACGTCCTGACTTTC. Its protein product is CASSPVILFSGANVLTF.